A selection of T cell receptor beta chains follows, all from one sample in a study of T cells in Graves' hyperthyroidism and ophthalmopathy. MiXCR, run by TCRdb on the multiplex PCR reads, gives a single entry per CDR3 protein. The sample consists of more than 300,000 distinct CDR3 sequences, roughly 14% of them appearing once. The sample taken for sequencing was blood. Source of these receptors: an older woman with Graves' hyperthyroidism. CDR3s include the opening cysteine and the closing phenylalanine or tryptophan. The D gene is left open where the match is weak. The size of a clone is reported for some rows only, either as once, few or many, or as a class for expanded clones.

J: TRBJ2-7; D: TRBD2; size: many; length: 14; V: TRBV5-1; CDR3: CASSLGTSGDEQYF; DNA: TGCGCCAGCAGCCTCGGGACTAGCGGGGACGAGCAGTACTTC
J: TRBJ2-6; D: NA; size: NA; length: 15; V: TRBV12-5; CDR3: CASGYGRGGANVLTF; DNA: TGTGCTAGTGGTTACGGCCGGGGCGGGGCCAACGTCCTGACTTTC
J: TRBJ1-2; D: NA; size: many; length: 16; V: TRBV12-3/TRBV12-4; CDR3: CASSPSLATGDYGYTF; DNA: TGTGCCAGCAGTCCGTCGCTGGCTACGGGGGACTATGGCTACACCTTC
J: TRBJ2-7; D: TRBD2; size: many; length: 15; V: TRBV6-2/TRBV6-3; CDR3: CASSPPLAGSYEQYF; DNA: TGTGCCAGCAGTCCCCCGCTAGCGGGAAGCTACGAGCAGTACTTC
J: TRBJ2-7; D: NA; size: many; length: 15; V: TRBV20-1; CDR3: CSARDPRGATYEQYF; DNA: TGCAGTGCTAGAGATCCCCGGGGGGCAACCTACGAGCAGTACTTC
J: TRBJ2-1; D: NA; size: many; length: 14; V: TRBV28; CDR3: CASSPGTLNNEQFF; DNA: TGTGCCAGCAGTCCTGGGACTCTGAACAATGAGCAGTTCTTC
J: TRBJ1-5; D: NA; size: NA; length: 12; V: TRBV3-1; CDR3: CARSQESGSQHF; DNA: TGTGCCCGCAGCCAAGAGTCAGGGTCCCAGCATTTT
J: TRBJ2-5; D: TRBD2; size: many; length: 16; V: TRBV6-1; CDR3: CASSPGLAGMWETQYF; DNA: TGTGCCAGCAGTCCGGGACTAGCGGGAATGTGGGAGACCCAGTACTTC
J: TRBJ1-1; D: NA; size: NA; length: 14; V: TRBV12-3/TRBV12-4; CDR3: CASSFGRRNTETFF; DNA: TGTGCCAGCAGTTTCGGACGGAGGAACACTGAAACTTTCTTT
J: TRBJ1-2; D: NA; size: many; length: 13; V: TRBV15; CDR3: CATSIGSSGGYTF; DNA: TGTGCCACCAGCATAGGAAGCAGTGGCGGCTACACCTTC
J: TRBJ2-3; D: NA; size: NA; length: 18; V: TRBV24-1; CDR3: CATSDFGTGLFPAHTQYF; DNA: TGTGCCACCAGTGATTTTGGAACAGGGCTATTCCCCGCCCATACGCAGTATTTT
J: TRBJ2-7; D: NA; size: NA; length: 13; V: TRBV2; CDR3: CASTLGGGDFRYF; DNA: TGTGCCAGCACCCTAGGAGGGGGGGACTTTCGGTACTTC
J: TRBJ2-2; D: TRBD1; size: NA; length: 16; V: TRBV2; CDR3: CASSYGGTADTGELFF; DNA: TGTGCCAGCAGCTATGGTGGGACAGCCGACACCGGGGAGCTGTTTTTT
J: TRBJ2-3; D: TRBD2; size: NA; length: 16; V: TRBV6-1; CDR3: CASRPPLAGATDTQYF; DNA: TGTGCCAGCCGACCCCCCCTAGCGGGAGCTACAGATACGCAGTATTTT
J: TRBJ1-5; D: NA; size: few; length: 17; V: TRBV7-9; CDR3: CASSLVVAGVLNQPQHF; DNA: TGTGCCAGCAGCTTAGTAGTGGCAGGCGTACTCAATCAGCCCCAGCATTTT
J: TRBJ2-1; D: TRBD2; size: few; length: 20; V: TRBV4-2; CDR3: CASSQGLAGGPSSSYNEQFF; DNA: TGTGCCAGCAGCCAAGGACTAGCGGGAGGGCCGAGTAGCTCCTACAATGAGCAGTTCTTC
J: TRBJ2-4; D: NA; size: many; length: 15; V: TRBV18; CDR3: CASSRGQTQKNIQYF; DNA: TGTGCCAGCTCACGCGGACAGACTCAAAAAAACATTCAGTACTTC
J: TRBJ2-7; D: TRBD2; size: many; length: 14; V: TRBV28; CDR3: CASSESGRDYEQYF; DNA: TGTGCCAGCAGTGAGAGCGGGAGGGACTACGAGCAGTACTTC
J: TRBJ1-5; D: NA; size: many; length: 15; V: TRBV18; CDR3: CASSAQGNSNQPQHF; DNA: TGTGCCAGCTCGGCACAGGGAAATAGCAATCAGCCCCAGCATTTT
J: TRBJ2-6; D: NA; size: many; length: 15; V: TRBV11-2; CDR3: CASSPLSSGANVLTF; DNA: TGTGCCAGCAGCCCTCTCAGCTCTGGGGCCAACGTCCTGACTTTC
J: TRBJ1-2; D: NA; size: NA; length: 14; V: TRBV9; CDR3: CASSRERGYYGYTF; DNA: TGTGCCAGCAGCCGCGAGAGGGGCTACTATGGCTACACCTTC
J: TRBJ2-1; D: NA; size: many; length: 14; V: TRBV3-1; CDR3: CASSQGTADNEQFF; DNA: TGTGCCAGCAGCCAAGGGACGGCGGACAATGAGCAGTTCTTC
J: TRBJ2-7; D: NA; size: NA; length: 14; V: TRBV18; CDR3: CASSQTTGGYEQYF; DNA: TGTGCCAGCTCACAGACGACGGGTGGCTACGAGCAGTACTTC
J: TRBJ2-7; D: NA; size: few; length: 14; V: TRBV7-8; CDR3: CASSRRDRDRGQYF; DNA: TGTGCCAGCAGCCGCCGGGACCGAGACCGAGGGCAGTACTTC
J: TRBJ1-3; D: NA; size: many; length: 14; V: TRBV5-1; CDR3: CASSLDRNGNTIYF; DNA: TGCGCCAGCAGCTTGGACAGAAATGGAAACACCATATATTTT
J: TRBJ2-5; D: NA; size: many; length: 15; V: TRBV10-3; CDR3: CAISEFGRAEETQYF; DNA: TGTGCCATCAGTGAATTCGGCAGGGCCGAAGAGACCCAGTACTTC
J: TRBJ1-5; D: NA; size: NA; length: 14; V: TRBV28; CDR3: CASSFLYSNQPQHF; DNA: TGTGCCAGCAGTTTTTTGTATAGCAATCAGCCCCAGCATTTT
J: TRBJ1-4; D: NA; size: few; length: 15; V: TRBV4-1; CDR3: CASSQDSGTNEKLFF; DNA: TGCGCCAGCAGCCAAGATTCTGGGACTAATGAAAAACTGTTTTTT
J: TRBJ2-5; D: NA; size: NA; length: 15; V: TRBV24-1; CDR3: CATSDSPDTRGTQYF; DNA: TGTGCCACCAGTGATTCCCCAGACACCCGGGGGACCCAGTACTTC
J: TRBJ2-6; D: NA; size: many; length: 17; V: TRBV12-3/TRBV12-4; CDR3: CASSAHWASSGANVLTF; DNA: TGTGCCAGCAGTGCCCATTGGGCGAGCTCTGGGGCCAACGTCCTGACTTTC
J: TRBJ2-1; D: TRBD2; size: many; length: 15; V: TRBV11-2; CDR3: CASSLITSGSNEQFF; DNA: TGTGCCAGCAGCTTAATTACTAGCGGGAGCAATGAGCAGTTCTTC
J: TRBJ2-6; D: NA; size: NA; length: 16; V: TRBV19; CDR3: CASSIDQGSGANVLTF; DNA: TGTGCCAGTAGTATAGACCAGGGTTCTGGGGCCAACGTCCTGACTTTC
J: TRBJ2-6; D: NA; size: few; length: 16; V: TRBV18; CDR3: CASSPKVPVGANVLTF; DNA: TGTGCCAGCTCACCAAAGGTCCCGGTGGGGGCCAACGTCCTGACTTTC
J: TRBJ2-3; D: TRBD2; size: many; length: 19; V: TRBV2; CDR3: CASSEWQLIAGGLRDTQYF; DNA: TGTGCCAGCAGTGAATGGCAGCTAATAGCGGGAGGCCTTAGGGATACGCAGTATTTT
J: TRBJ1-5; D: NA; size: few; length: 15; V: TRBV19; CDR3: CASGAGTRGYQPQHF; DNA: TGTGCCAGTGGGGCCGGGACAAGGGGATATCAGCCCCAGCATTTT
J: TRBJ2-5; D: NA; size: many; length: 10; V: TRBV29-1; CDR3: CSVARETQYF; DNA: TGCAGCGTCGCTAGGGAGACCCAGTACTTC
J: TRBJ1-2; D: NA; size: many; length: 13; V: TRBV27; CDR3: CASSLASNYGYTF; DNA: TGTGCCAGCAGTTTGGCGAGTAACTATGGCTACACCTTC
J: TRBJ2-7; D: NA; size: NA; length: 13; V: TRBV10-2; CDR3: CASSDNRGSEQYF; DNA: TGCGCCAGCAGTGACAACCGGGGGTCCGAGCAGTACTTC
J: TRBJ2-2; D: NA; size: NA; length: 15; V: TRBV5-5; CDR3: CASSVWGQDTGELFF; DNA: TGTGCCAGCAGTGTGTGGGGGCAGGACACCGGGGAGCTGTTTTTT
J: TRBJ2-7; D: TRBD1; size: few; length: 15; V: TRBV5-1; CDR3: CASSPLTGSSYEQYF; DNA: TGCGCCAGCAGCCCCCTGACAGGGAGCTCCTACGAGCAGTACTTC
J: TRBJ2-5; D: NA; size: many; length: 13; V: TRBV5-6; CDR3: CASSLGLEETQYF; DNA: TGTGCCAGCAGCTTGGGATTAGAGGAGACCCAGTACTTC
J: TRBJ2-3; D: TRBD1; size: many; length: 14; V: TRBV29-1; CDR3: CSVGQGELTDTQYF; DNA: TGCAGCGTCGGACAGGGGGAACTCACAGATACGCAGTATTTT
J: TRBJ2-2; D: NA; size: NA; length: 16; V: TRBV12-3/TRBV12-4; CDR3: CASSLPGQTNTGKLFF; DNA: TGTGCCAGCAGTTTACCCGGACAGACGAACACCGGGAAGCTGTTTTTT
J: TRBJ2-1; D: NA; size: few; length: 15; V: TRBV20-1; CDR3: CSARDDGGVNNEQFF; DNA: TGCAGTGCTAGAGATGATGGGGGAGTCAACAATGAGCAGTTCTTC
J: TRBJ1-2; D: TRBD1; size: NA; length: 14; V: TRBV6-1; CDR3: CASSEVGRGLGYTF; DNA: TGTGCCAGCAGTGAAGTGGGCAGGGGGCTTGGCTACACCTTC
J: TRBJ1-1; D: NA; size: many; length: 19; V: TRBV7-2; CDR3: CASSRQIATSSPSNTEAFF; DNA: TGTGCCAGCAGCAGACAGATAGCTACCTCTTCCCCCAGTAACACTGAAGCTTTCTTT
J: TRBJ2-1; D: NA; size: NA; length: 14; V: TRBV10-3; CDR3: CAIGGGGRAGEQFF; DNA: TGTGCCATCGGTGGAGGAGGCCGGGCGGGAGAGCAGTTCTTC
J: TRBJ1-2; D: NA; size: few; length: 15; V: TRBV19; CDR3: CASSPATGVAYGYTF; DNA: TGTGCCAGTAGTCCCGCGACGGGGGTCGCCTATGGCTACACCTTC